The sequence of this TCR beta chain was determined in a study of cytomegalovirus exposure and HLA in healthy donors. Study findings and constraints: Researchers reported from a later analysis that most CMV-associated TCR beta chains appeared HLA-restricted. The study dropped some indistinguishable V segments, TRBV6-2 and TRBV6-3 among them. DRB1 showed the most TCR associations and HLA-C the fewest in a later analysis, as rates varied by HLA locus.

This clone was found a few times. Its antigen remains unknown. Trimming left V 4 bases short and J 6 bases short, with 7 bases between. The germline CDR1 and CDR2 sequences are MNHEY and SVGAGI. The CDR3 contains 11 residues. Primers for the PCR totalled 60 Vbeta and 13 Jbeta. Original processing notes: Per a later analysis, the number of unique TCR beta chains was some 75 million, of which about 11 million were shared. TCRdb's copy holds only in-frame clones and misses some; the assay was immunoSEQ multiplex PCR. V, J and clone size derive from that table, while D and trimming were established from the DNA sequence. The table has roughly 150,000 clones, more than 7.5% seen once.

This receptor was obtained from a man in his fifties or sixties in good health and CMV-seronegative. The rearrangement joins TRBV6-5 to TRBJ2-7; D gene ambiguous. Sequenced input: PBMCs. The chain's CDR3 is CASSWATEQYF. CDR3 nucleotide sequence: TGTGCCAGCAGTTGGGCTACCGAGCAGTACTTC.